This T cell receptor (beta chain) derives from a study of tumor-infiltrating lymphocytes in localized non-small cell lung cancer. The wider study: Tumor tissue and non-adjacent uninvolved lung came from each patient.

Clones were sequenced by immunoSEQ multiplex PCR, and TCRdb holds only the in-frame ones, with some missing. Of about 14,000 clones detected, 70% to 75% appear once; the ten largest clones hold approximately 14%. Details on this clone: What it binds is not known.

Germline values: CDR1 SGDLS, CDR2 YYNGEE. There are 14 residues in the CDR3. V dropped 2 bases and J dropped 3 bases, with 10 bases sitting between them. Overall study results and limits: Different pieces of the same tissue went to different assays, confounding technical variation with intratumor heterogeneity. T-cell fraction did not differ between immunotypes IM1 and IM2. Compared with uninvolved lung, tumors showed higher T cell infiltration by TCRbeta sequencing.

This TCR came from a human donor with non-small cell lung cancer. This chain uses TRBV9 with TRBJ2-3; no clear D gene. Input material: uninvolved lung tissue not adjacent to the tumor. CDR3 protein: CASSVELGTDTQYF. CDR3 in DNA: TGTGCCAGCAGCGTCGAACTCGGTACAGATACGCAGTATTTT.